Listed here are 14 T cell receptor beta chains from one sample, sequenced in a study of blood T cell repertoires in COVID-19. The data were produced by immunoSEQ multiplex PCR, yet TCRdb's version contains in-frame clones alone and is incomplete. Counted here are fewer than 350,000 clones, around 90% occurring once; the ten biggest clones make up under 7%. What was sequenced was peripheral blood. The receptor set was obtained from a woman in her thirties with COVID-19, enrolled during active disease.

The chain couples TRBV5-1 to TRBJ1-2, with 10 nucleotides matching TRBD1. Germline trimming cut 6 bases from V and 7 bases from J; bases unmatched to any gene: 6. The CDR3 covers 13 residues. Per germline, CDR1 SGHRS and CDR2 YFSETQ. The CDR3 coding sequence is TGCGCCAGCACCTTAGGGACAGGGGCTGGCTACACCTTC. Translating gives CASTLGTGAGYTF.

The count of this clone is one. A junction boundary mismatches the germline segment, possibly from a read error. The CDR3 bases are TGTGCCAGCACTTTATGGGGCGCACCCCTCCACTTT. It yields the protein CASTLWGAPLHF. This sequence joins TRBV12-3 or TRBV12-4 and TRBJ1-6, with a possible D match to TRBD1 (5 bases). The CDR3 is 12 residues long.

In its sample, this clone was seen once. The chain combines TRBV19 with TRBJ2-7; 9 bases are a match to TRBD1. Germline V gives CDR1 LNHDA, CDR2 SQIVND (reference sequence). Trimming took 2 bases from V and 3 from J; bases not matched to a gene: 5. The CDR3 length is 15 residues. CDR3: CASSIKGQGDYEQYF. DNA for the CDR3: TGTGCCAGTAGTATAAAGGGACAGGGAGACTACGAGCAGTACTTC.

The rearrangement joins TRBV14 to TRBJ2-3; no clear D. CDR3 size: 12 residues. The germline V and J ends were trimmed by 5 bases and 6 bases, with 9 bases remaining between them. From germline, CDR1 is SGHDN and CDR2 FVKESK. The CDR3 sequence is CASSVTADTQYF. The CDR3 DNA reads TGTGCCAGCAGCGTCACAGCCGATACGCAGTATTTT. The full variable domain, in which reference TRBV14 and TRBJ2-3 provide the parts outside the CDR3, is EAGVTQFPSHSVIEKGQTVTLRCDPISGHDNLYWYRRVMGKEIKFLLHFVKESKQDESGMPNNRFLAERTGGTYSTLKVQPAELEDSGVYFCASSVTADTQYFGPGTRLTVL.

The V gene is TRBV4-1, the J gene TRBJ2-1; D not resolved. CDR1 MGHRA and CDR2 YSYEKL come from the germline V gene. V gave up 4 bases and J gave up 5 bases, with 9 bases separating them. This CDR3 is 13 amino acids long. The chain's CDR3 is CASSLSLHNEQFF. For the CDR3, the DNA is TGCGCCAGCAGCCTAAGCCTACACAATGAGCAGTTCTTC.

The chain uses TRBV7-3 and TRBJ2-2; D call uncertain. V was pared by 3 bases and J by 6 bases, with 8 bases between. The CDR3 is made up of 13 amino acids. Germline V gives CDR1 SGHTA, CDR2 FQGTGA. Written as DNA, the CDR3 is TGTGCCAGCAGCTTCGAGTCCCCCGGGGAGCTGTTTTTT. This codes for CASSFESPGELFF.

The chain has TRBV7-2 and TRBJ1-5; D call uncertain. The CDR3 contains 15 residues. The germline gives CDR1 SGHTA, CDR2 FQGNSA. V lost 1 base and J lost 0, with 7 bases in between. CDR3 loop: CASSLGGNSNQPQHF. CDR3 nucleotide sequence: TGTGCCAGCAGCTTAGGAGGTAATAGCAATCAGCCCCAGCATTTT.

Turning to this clone: Distinct nucleotide sequences in the sample also encode this CDR3. The J gene is TRBJ2-7, the V gene TRBV2, with 7 bases aligning to TRBD2. Germline CDR1 is SNHLY and CDR2 is FYNNEI. After removal of 6 bases from V and 2 bases from J, the junction contained 4 bases not matched to a gene. The CDR3 runs to 13 residues. The CDR3, as DNA: TGTGCCAGCAGCCCGGGACTACCCTACGAGCAGTACTTC. Its translation is CASSPGLPYEQYF.

The chain is built from TRBV13 and TRBJ2-7; D uncertain. The CDR3 has 14 residues. Germline V gives CDR1 PRHDT, CDR2 FYEKMQ (reference sequence). Trimming pared 1 base from V and 1 base from J, leaving 8 bases between. The CDR3 region has the DNA TGTGCCAGCAGCTTAGTCGAGCCTTCCTACGAGCAGTACTTC. Encoded protein: CASSLVEPSYEQYF.

The chain carries TRBV5-6 and TRBJ1-1; a possible D gene is TRBD1 (5 bases). The V end lost 1 base, the J end lost 4 bases, and 17 bases lay between the germline ends. The CDR3 runs 16 residues. Per germline, CDR1 SGHDT and CDR2 YYEEEE. For the CDR3, the DNA is TGTGCCAGCAGCTTGAAGTCTTTGCGGGGGTCCACTGAAGCTTTCTTT. Residues: CASSLKSLRGSTEAFF.

The chain recombines TRBV11-2 with TRBJ1-2; possible D gene TRBD1, 6 bases. V dropped 4 bases and J dropped 5 bases, with 17 bases sitting between them. Germline V gene lookup returns CDR1 SGHAT and CDR2 FQNNGV. This CDR3 is built from 15 residues. The CDR3 spells CASSSSGRGLYGYTF. CDR3 nucleotide sequence: TGTGCCAGCAGCTCAAGCGGGAGGGGGTTGTATGGCTACACCTTC.

The chain's CDR3 is CASWGTSGTYNEQFF. DNA for the CDR3: TGCGCCAGCTGGGGGACTAGCGGGACCTACAATGAGCAGTTCTTC. This chain connects TRBV5-1 to TRBJ2-1, with 13 positions matching TRBD2. The ends lost 7 bases at V and 2 bases at J; junction bases unmatched: 3. Germline CDR1 reads SGHRS; CDR2 reads YFSETQ. The CDR3 extends over 15 amino acids.

This clone showed up just once. The rearrangement uses TRBV13 and TRBJ2-1; 16 positions match TRBD2. In germline, CDR1 is PRHDT, CDR2 FYEKMQ (reference sequence). The CDR3 totals 16 residues. J lost 9 bases, V lost 0 bases, and 2 bases had no gene match. The CDR3 DNA follows: TGTGCCAGCAGCTTAGGGGGACTAGCGGGAGGGAGTGAGCAGTTCTTC. Encoded protein: CASSLGGLAGGSEQFF.

V gene TRBV4-3 combines with J gene TRBJ1-4, with 7 positions matching TRBD1. Germline V CDR1 and CDR2: LGHNA, YSLEER. The ends lost 2 bases at V and 4 bases at J; junction bases unmatched: 4. The CDR3 is 15 amino acids. CDR3 in amino acids: CASSQTGQLNEKLFF. In nucleotides, the CDR3 is TGCGCCAGCAGCCAAACGGGACAGCTTAATGAAAAACTGTTTTTT.